These 17 T cell receptor beta chains share one sample of origin, sequenced in a study of immune cell composition in non-small cell lung cancer. The method was immunoSEQ multiplex PCR; TCRdb's version includes in-frame clones alone and lacks a portion of them. The sample gives about 6,800 clones, 80% to 90% of which show up once; more than 9% is in the top ten. Normal lung sampling was at least 3 cm from the tumour, as distant as possible. Sequences were obtained from non-adjacent lung tissue. These receptors all stem from a human donor with non-small cell lung cancer.

The V and J genes are TRBV15 and TRBJ1-5, with D maybe TRBD1 (5 bases). Germline-derived CDR1 and CDR2 are LNHNV and YYDKDF (reference sequence). The CDR3 runs to 15 residues. Between the trimmed V and J ends, which lost 1 base and 7 bases, there was a span of 14 bases. Here the CDR3 DNA reads TGTGCCACCAGCAGAGGGTGGCAGGGAAACCAGCCCCAGCATTTT. It encodes CATSRGWQGNQPQHF.

This chain joins TRBV28 and TRBJ2-7; 10 bases map to TRBD1. CDR1 MDHEN and CDR2 SYDVKM come from the germline V gene. V was clipped by 4 bases and J by 6 bases; unmatched bases: 9. The CDR3 totals 15 residues. This CDR3 is CASSSAGTGVVEQYF. The DNA for the CDR3 is TGTGCCAGCAGTTCAGCCGGGACAGGGGTGGTCGAGCAGTACTTC.

The chain employs TRBV6-5 and TRBJ1-2; TRBD1 might be the D (6 bases). Germline CDR1 and CDR2: MNHEY and SVGAGI. There are 14 residues in the CDR3. V gave up 6 bases and J gave up 5 bases, with 16 bases separating them. The CDR3 region has the DNA TGTGCCAGCAGCTGGGACAAGGCCCCTTATGGCTACACCTTC. Encoded protein: CASSWDKAPYGYTF.

V usage is TRBV5-8 and J usage is TRBJ1-5, with TRBD1 matching over 7 bases. This CDR3 spans 14 amino acids. CDR1 is SGHTS, CDR2 YDEGEE, per germline. Unmatched junction bases numbered 7, after V lost 4 bases and J lost 6 bases. This CDR3 is CASSRQGGAQPQHF. DNA of the CDR3: TGTGCCAGCAGCAGACAGGGCGGGGCTCAGCCCCAGCATTTT.

This chain connects TRBV5-5 to TRBJ2-7; no firm D call. This CDR3 has 13 residues. The V gene lost 4 bases and the J gene lost 3 bases, with 11 bases spanning the gap. CDR1 and CDR2 (germline): SGHKS, YYEKEE (reference sequence). This chain's CDR3 is CASSTRANYEQYF. CDR3 in DNA: TGTGCCAGCAGCACACGAGCAAACTACGAGCAGTACTTC.

This rearrangement joins TRBV5-4 to TRBJ2-7; D not certain. Trimming pared 0 bases from V and 2 bases from J, leaving 3 bases between. The V gene's germline CDR1 is SGHNT and CDR2 YYREEE (reference sequence). This CDR3 region has 12 residues. The CDR3: CASSLETYEQYF. The CDR3 coding sequence is TGTGCCAGCAGCTTGGAAACCTACGAGCAGTACTTC. Drawing the rest from reference TRBV5-4 and TRBJ2-7, the complete variable domain is ETGVTQSPTHLIKTRGQQVTLRCSSQSGHNTVSWYQQALGQGPQFIFQYYREEENGRGNFPPRFSGLQFPNYSSELNVNALELDDSALYLCASSLETYEQYFGPGTRLTVT.

In this sample, this clone turned up a few times. The chain recombines TRBV6-6 with TRBJ2-7, with 11 bases lining up with TRBD2. Germline V gene sequence: CDR1 MNHNY, CDR2 SVGAGI (reference sequence). Losses at the gene ends were 4 bases for V and 2 bases for J; bases not matched to a gene: 7. The CDR3 sequence is 16 residues long. The CDR3 loop reads CASSSALAGGPYEQYF. The CDR3 nucleotides are TGTGCCAGCAGTTCGGCCCTAGCGGGGGGTCCCTACGAGCAGTACTTC.

This chain's CDR3 is CASSRPGGTGNTQYF. The CDR3 nucleotides are TGTGCCAGCAGTCGCCCGGGGGGGACAGGCAATACGCAGTATTTT. The chain is built from TRBV2 and TRBJ2-3; D possibly uses TRBD1 or TRBD2 (8 bases each). Trimming removed 5 bases from V and 7 bases from J, with 19 bases in between. The germline V gene encodes CDR1 SNHLY and CDR2 FYNNEI. There are 15 residues in the CDR3.

The chain recombines TRBV18 with TRBJ2-3, with 10 bases lining up with TRBD2. Trimming cost V 3 bases and J 2 bases; bases outside gene matches: 14. Germline CDR1 and CDR2: KGHSH and LQKENI. The CDR3 totals 19 residues. The DNA of the CDR3 is TGTGCCAGCTCACCCCGGCTAGCGGGGGCCTTTTCCTTCACAGATACGCAGTATTTT. This sequence encodes CASSPRLAGAFSFTDTQYF.

The rearrangement joins TRBV9 to TRBJ2-1, with a possible D match to TRBD2 (7 bases). The CDR3 is 15 amino acids. Germline V CDR1 and CDR2: SGDLS, YYNGEE. The germline V and J ends were trimmed by 0 bases and 7 bases, with 14 bases remaining between them. As DNA, the CDR3 is TGTGCCAGCAGCGTAGCGGGGGGCCACTGGAATGAGCAGTTCTTC. Protein product: CASSVAGGHWNEQFF. Using reference TRBV9 and TRBJ2-1 for the parts outside the CDR3, the full variable domain is DSGVTQTPKHLITATGQRVTLRCSPRSGDLSVYWYQQSLDQGLQFLIQYYNGEERAKGNILERFSAQQFPDLHSELNLSSLELGDSALYFCASSVAGGHWNEQFFGPGTRLTVL.

The chain combines TRBV5-1 with TRBJ2-5; TRBD1 aligns across 8 bases. Germline trimming cut 0 bases from V and 7 bases from J; bases unmatched to any gene: 8. This CDR3 spans 15 amino acids. Germline V gene sequence: CDR1 SGHRS, CDR2 YFSETQ. This CDR3 is CASSLDSTGEWTQYF. CDR3 nucleotide sequence: TGCGCCAGCAGCTTGGATTCGACAGGGGAATGGACCCAGTACTTC.

This clone appeared a few times. This chain joins TRBV9 and TRBJ1-2, with a weak D call TRBD1 (5 bases). Germline V gives CDR1 SGDLS, CDR2 YYNGEE. The CDR3 totals 14 residues. Trimming took 0 bases from V and 3 from J, leaving 9 bases between them. CDR3 in DNA: TGTGCCAGCAGCGTAGTTATAGGGGACTATGGCTACACCTTC. Residues: CASSVVIGDYGYTF. The full variable domain, rest sourced from reference TRBV9 and TRBJ1-2, is DSGVTQTPKHLITATGQRVTLRCSPRSGDLSVYWYQQSLDQGLQFLIQYYNGEERAKGNILERFSAQQFPDLHSELNLSSLELGDSALYFCASSVVIGDYGYTFGSGTRLTVV.

This rearrangement joins TRBV27 to TRBJ1-2; TRBD1 matches at 7 bases. Germline V gene data show CDR1 as MNHEY and CDR2 as SMNVEV (reference sequence). The V gene end was trimmed by 8 bases and the J gene end by 1 base; junction bases not matched to a gene: 4. The CDR3 extends over 13 amino acids. CDR3 DNA: TGTGCCAGCGGGGACAGCTTTAACTATGGCTACACCTTC. Translated: CASGDSFNYGYTF.

By frequency in the sample, this clone is large (0.1 to 1%). The gene calls are TRBV19 and TRBJ2-7; 8 bases are a match to TRBD1. Germline CDR1 is LNHDA and CDR2 is SQIVND (reference sequence). Trimming removed 2 bases from V and 5 bases from J; junction bases left unmatched: 8. CDR3 length equals 15 residues. The CDR3: CASSIQGARSDEQYF. The CDR3 nucleotides read TGTGCCAGTAGTATACAGGGGGCCCGTTCAGACGAGCAGTACTTC. Full variable domain (missing parts from reference TRBV19 and TRBJ2-7): DGGITQSPKYLFRKEGQNVTLSCEQNLNHDAMYWYRQDPGQGLRLIYYSQIVNDFQKGDIAEGYSVSREKKESFPLTVTSAQKNPTAFYLCASSIQGARSDEQYFGPGTRLTVT.

V is TRBV13 and J is TRBJ2-1; TRBD2 matches at 11 bases. Per the germline V gene, CDR1 is PRHDT and CDR2 is FYEKMQ (reference sequence). There are 20 residues in the CDR3. The J segment lost 0 bases and the V segment lost 5 bases, leaving 15 bases of the junction unmatched. The CDR3: CASSPRTSGPYSSSYNEQFF. For the CDR3, the DNA is TGTGCCAGCAGCCCTCGGACTAGCGGGCCATATTCCAGCTCCTACAATGAGCAGTTCTTC.

This clone was detected only a few times. Other DNA sequences in this sample translate to the same CDR3. This chain joins TRBV5-1 and TRBJ2-1; 9 bases line up with TRBD1. The junction had 4 bases not matched to a gene; V was cut back by 4 bases and J by 2 bases. The length of the CDR3 is 15 residues. CDR1 and CDR2 (germline): SGHRS, YFSETQ. The CDR3 DNA follows: TGCGCCAGCAGCCCAGGACAGGGGACCTACAATGAGCAGTTCTTC. This gives the protein CASSPGQGTYNEQFF.

V gene TRBV4-1 combines with J gene TRBJ1-6; D is undetermined. Deletions cut 0 bases from V and 7 bases from J, with 10 bases between. Germline values: CDR1 MGHRA, CDR2 YSYEKL. This CDR3 comprises 15 residues. The CDR3 is CASSQEAQFNSPLHF. CDR3 DNA sequence: TGCGCCAGCAGCCAAGAAGCCCAGTTCAATTCACCCCTCCACTTT.